These 18 T cell receptor beta chains were all obtained from the same sample, sequenced in a study of CD8+ T cells in alopecia areata. cDNA prepared by RNA extraction and subsequent reverse transcription served as the template for sequencing. Generated by immunoSEQ multiplex PCR, the TCRdb table keeps only in-frame clones and is missing some. Of approximately 280,000 clones in the sample, 55% to 70% were seen once. Treatment meaning: oral pan-JAK inhibitor, 5-10 mg twice daily. The sample here was CD4+ T cells sorted from blood, taken at week 24, from a patient treated with tofacitinib. The receptors here all came from a human donor with alopecia areata.

This sequence joins TRBV18 and TRBJ1-2; D is ambiguous. V was shortened by 2 bases and J by 8 bases, with 18 bases between the two germline ends. The CDR3 spans 15 residues. Germline V gives CDR1 KGHSH, CDR2 LQKENI. The CDR3 DNA is TGTGCCAGCTCACCAGCGGCCGAGAAAACGTGGGGCTACACCTTC. Its protein is CASSPAAEKTWGYTF.

This rearrangement joins TRBV5-6 to TRBJ2-7; 8 bases line up with TRBD2. Germline CDR1 is SGHDT and CDR2 is YYEEEE. This CDR3 has 12 amino acids. J was trimmed by 9 bases and V by 3 bases; bases with no gene match: 5. The DNA for the CDR3 is TGTGCCAGCAGCTCCCCGGGAGGGTCGCAGTACTTC. Amino acid sequence: CASSSPGGSQYF.

The chain combines TRBV29-1 with TRBJ2-5, with TRBD1 matching 9 bases. Germline V gene lookup returns CDR1 SQVTM and CDR2 ANQGSEA. With V trimmed by 7 bases and J by 5 bases, 8 bases remained unmatched. This CDR3 region has 13 residues. In DNA form, the CDR3 reads TGCAGCGCAAACAGGGGGCTCGGGGAGACCCAGTACTTC. Translation gives CSANRGLGETQYF.

The chain is built from TRBV30 and TRBJ2-1; D is perhaps TRBD1 (6 bases). Germline V gene lookup returns CDR1 GTSNPN and CDR2 SVGIG (reference sequence). V was clipped by 1 base and J by 10 bases, with 11 bases between them. This CDR3 region has 12 residues. CDR3 region: CAWSGTGLEQFF. DNA for the CDR3: TGTGCCTGGAGTGGAACAGGGTTGGAGCAGTTCTTC.

This chain uses TRBV30 with TRBJ1-2; D possibly corresponds to TRBD1 (6 bases). Per germline, CDR1 GTSNPN and CDR2 SVGIG (reference sequence). This CDR3 region has 13 residues. Deletions cut 5 bases from V and 2 bases from J, with 12 bases between. In nucleotides, the CDR3 is TGTGCCTGGGCCGGGGGGCGGAACTATGGCTACACCTTC. Residues: CAWAGGRNYGYTF.

The chain joins TRBV9 to TRBJ2-1, with 9 nucleotides matching TRBD1. With V trimmed by 2 bases and J by 6 bases, 9 bases remained unmatched. Germline V lookup: CDR1 SGDLS, CDR2 YYNGEE. This CDR3 region has 16 residues. The CDR3 nucleotides read TGTGCCAGCAGCGTGACCGGGACAGGGATTGGCAATGAGCAGTTCTTC. It yields the protein CASSVTGTGIGNEQFF.

The chain joins TRBV15 to TRBJ2-2; the D is unclear. The ends were cut back, 0 bases at V and 0 bases at J, with 8 bases in the middle. Germline lookup yields CDR1 LNHNV and CDR2 YYDKDF (reference sequence). The CDR3 has 16 residues. The chain's CDR3 is CATSRDLAANTGELFF. The CDR3, as DNA: TGTGCCACCAGCAGAGATCTGGCCGCGAACACCGGGGAGCTGTTTTTT.

The rearrangement uses TRBV2 and TRBJ2-2, with TRBD2 matching over 7 bases. Trimming removed 3 bases from V and 4 bases from J; junction bases left unmatched: 5. The CDR3 runs to 15 residues. Germline loops: CDR1 SNHLY, CDR2 FYNNEI. This CDR3 reads CASSDGREFTGELFF. The CDR3 nucleotides read TGTGCCAGCAGTGATGGGAGGGAATTCACCGGGGAGCTGTTTTTT.

The rearrangement links TRBV29-1 to TRBJ1-1; unclear D gene. The CDR3 sequence is 12 residues long. V lost 4 bases to trimming and J lost 4 bases, with 10 bases between them. Germline V gene data show CDR1 as SQVTM and CDR2 as ANQGSEA. DNA of the CDR3: TGCAGCGTTGCACGGACGGTCACTGAAGCTTTCTTT. Translation: CSVARTVTEAFF.

V usage is TRBV19 and J usage is TRBJ1-1; tentative D call: TRBD1 (5 bases). Germline lookup yields CDR1 LNHDA and CDR2 SQIVND (reference sequence). V gave up 6 bases and J gave up 0 bases, with 14 bases separating them. This CDR3 has 15 residues. The CDR3 loop reads CASSMAGRVNTEAFF. The CDR3 nucleotides are TGTGCCAGTAGCATGGCAGGGAGGGTGAACACTGAAGCTTTCTTT.

Only a few counts were recorded for this clone. The chain couples TRBV23-1 to TRBJ2-3; TRBD2 is a possible D gene (5 bases). TRBV23-1 is an ORF for which the function is uncertain. Trimming cost V 4 bases and J 2 bases, with 22 bases left between them. The CDR3 runs to 18 residues. CDR3 region: CASSPLLLPSGLTDTQYF. DNA for the CDR3: TGCGCCAGCAGTCCACTCCTGCTCCCCAGCGGTCTCACAGATACGCAGTATTTT.

This clone was seen only a few times. The genes are TRBV4-1 and TRBJ1-4; D is possibly TRBD1 (6 bases). Germline CDR1 and CDR2: MGHRA and YSYEKL. With 4 bases removed from V and 6 bases from J, the gap between germline ends came to 15 bases. CDR3 size: 15 residues. The CDR3: CASSPGEAGDEKLFF. The CDR3 DNA is TGCGCCAGCAGCCCCGGGGAGGCAGGGGATGAAAAACTGTTTTTT.

This clone was seen more than once but under ten times. This chain links TRBV5-1 with TRBJ2-7; 9 nucleotides align to TRBD1. The CDR3 loop spans 15 amino acids. J was trimmed by 3 bases and V by 3 bases; bases with no gene match: 7. CDR1 and CDR2 from the germline V gene are SGHRS and YFSETQ. For the CDR3, the DNA is TGCGCCAGCAGCTACTCCGGGACAGGGAACTACGAGCAGTACTTC. Residues: CASSYSGTGNYEQYF.

The chain combines TRBV4-1 with TRBJ1-2; D possibly corresponds to TRBD1 (5 bases). Between the trimmed V and J ends, which lost 1 base and 8 bases, there was a span of 11 bases. Looked up from germline, CDR1 is MGHRA and CDR2 is YSYEKL. The CDR3 loop spans 13 amino acids. This CDR3 reads CASSQGGSFGYTF. For the CDR3, the DNA is TGCGCCAGCAGCCAAGGGGGGTCGTTCGGCTACACCTTC.

This clone was counted only a few times. The V call is TRBV28, the J call TRBJ1-2; TRBD1 is a possible D gene (6 bases). The CDR3 is 12 residues long. The ends were cut back, 4 bases at V and 8 bases at J, with 11 bases in the middle. Looked up from germline, CDR1 is MDHEN and CDR2 is SYDVKM. The CDR3 sequence is CASSSSGEGYTF. The CDR3 DNA reads as TGTGCCAGCAGTTCCTCAGGGGAAGGCTACACCTTC.

This chain connects TRBV7-2 to TRBJ2-2; tentatively, D is TRBD2 (5 bases). The CDR3 totals 13 residues. Deletions cut 5 bases from V and 9 bases from J, with 13 bases between. Germline V gives CDR1 SGHTA, CDR2 FQGNSA. The CDR3 region is CASSPTGVRELFF. The CDR3 region has the DNA TGTGCCAGCAGCCCCACCGGGGTCCGGGAGCTGTTTTTT.

This rearrangement joins TRBV4-2 to TRBJ2-2, with a possible D match to TRBD1 (5 bases). This CDR3 has 15 residues. In germline, CDR1 is LGHNA, CDR2 YNFKEQ. Trimming cost V 3 bases and J 1 base, with 9 bases left between them. As DNA, the CDR3 is TGTGCCAGCAGCCATACAGGTCGGAACACCGGGGAGCTGTTTTTT. Its translation: CASSHTGRNTGELFF.

This clone has only a few counts. The chain links TRBV7-2 to TRBJ1-6; the D is unclear. Germline loops: CDR1 SGHTA, CDR2 FQGNSA. V was cut by 4 bases and J by 5 bases, with 12 bases left in between. The CDR3 covers 15 residues. The CDR3, as DNA: TGTGCCAGCAGCTCGACCCCCGGTGATAATTCACCCCTCCACTTT. Amino acids: CASSSTPGDNSPLHF.